This T cell receptor beta chain appears in the sequencing data of a study of blood T cell repertoires in COVID-19. Study-level background: The origin of the acute and convalescent COVID-19 samples was the United States, Italy and Spain.

Per the original methods: Amplification with reference gene primers provided the estimates of nucleated cell counts. Generated by immunoSEQ multiplex PCR, the TCRdb table keeps only in-frame clones and is missing some. The DNA gave D and trimming, while V, J and clone size come from that table. This table holds over 150,000 clones, approximately 85% found once. Germline V gives CDR1 SGHVS, CDR2 FQNEAQ. V dropped 3 bases and J dropped 4 bases, with 10 bases sitting between them. There are 13 residues in the CDR3. Adults between roughly 18 and 95 years of age took part from about 24 US areas. Two negative PCRs, clearance, or symptom resolution characterized the recovered Cohort 3 donors.

The source of this sequence is a woman between 18 and 29 years old who had recovered from COVID-19. Sequencing was carried out using PBMCs or T cells enriched from blood (not recorded which). The V and J genes are TRBV7-8 and TRBJ2-7; weak D call: TRBD2 (6 bases). In nucleotides, the CDR3 is TGTGCCAGCAGCTTCGGTCGGGGGTACGAGCAGTACTTC. Translated, it gives CASSFGRGYEQYF. Combining the CDR3 with reference TRBV7-8 and TRBJ2-7 gives the whole variable domain GAGVSQSPRYKVAKRGQDVALRCDPISGHVSLFWYQQALGQGPEFLTYFQNEAQLDKSGLPSDRFFAERPEGSVSTLKIQRTQQEDSAVYLCASSFGRGYEQYFGPGTRLTVT.